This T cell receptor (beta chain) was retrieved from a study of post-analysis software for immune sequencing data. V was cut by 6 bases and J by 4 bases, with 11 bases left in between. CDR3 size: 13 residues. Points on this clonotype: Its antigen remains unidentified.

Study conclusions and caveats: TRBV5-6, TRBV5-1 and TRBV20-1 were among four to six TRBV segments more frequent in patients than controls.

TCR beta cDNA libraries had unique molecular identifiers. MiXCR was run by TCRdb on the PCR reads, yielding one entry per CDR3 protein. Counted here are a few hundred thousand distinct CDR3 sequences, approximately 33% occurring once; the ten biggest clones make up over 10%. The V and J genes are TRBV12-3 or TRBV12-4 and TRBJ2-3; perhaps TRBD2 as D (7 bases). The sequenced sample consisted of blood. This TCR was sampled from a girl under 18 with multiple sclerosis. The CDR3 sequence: CASRRGASDTQYF. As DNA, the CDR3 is TGTGCCAGCAGACGGGGGGCCTCAGATACGCAGTATTTT.